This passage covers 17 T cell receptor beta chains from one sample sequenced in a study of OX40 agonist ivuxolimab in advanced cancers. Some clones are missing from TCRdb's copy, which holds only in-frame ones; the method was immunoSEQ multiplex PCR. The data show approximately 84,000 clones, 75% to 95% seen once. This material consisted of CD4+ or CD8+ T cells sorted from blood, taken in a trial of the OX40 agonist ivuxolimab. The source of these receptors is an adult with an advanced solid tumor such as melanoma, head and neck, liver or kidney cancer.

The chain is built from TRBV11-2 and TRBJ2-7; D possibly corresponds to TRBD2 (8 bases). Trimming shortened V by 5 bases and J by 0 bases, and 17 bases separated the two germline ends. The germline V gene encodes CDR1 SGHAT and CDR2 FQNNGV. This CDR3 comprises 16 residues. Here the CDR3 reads CASSPGGAGGSYEQYF. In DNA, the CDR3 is TGTGCCAGCAGCCCAGGGGGGGCGGGAGGCTCCTACGAGCAGTACTTC.

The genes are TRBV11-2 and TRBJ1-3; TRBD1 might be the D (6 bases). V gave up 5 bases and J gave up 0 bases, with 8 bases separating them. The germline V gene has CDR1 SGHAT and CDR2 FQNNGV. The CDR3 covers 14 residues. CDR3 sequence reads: CASSLGASGNTIYF. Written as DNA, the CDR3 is TGTGCCAGCAGCCTGGGGGCCTCTGGAAACACCATATATTTT.

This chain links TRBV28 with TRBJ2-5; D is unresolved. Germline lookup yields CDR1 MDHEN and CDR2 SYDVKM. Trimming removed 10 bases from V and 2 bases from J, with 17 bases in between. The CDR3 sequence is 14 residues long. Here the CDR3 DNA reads TGTGCCACCACCGAACTAAGCCATCAAGAGACCCAGTACTTC. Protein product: CATTELSHQETQYF. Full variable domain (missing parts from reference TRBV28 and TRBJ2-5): DVKVTQSSRYLVKRTGEKVFLECVQDMDHENMFWYRQDPGLGLRLIYFSYDVKMKEKGDIPEGYSVSREKKERFSLILESASTNQTSMYLCATTELSHQETQYFGPGTRLLVL.

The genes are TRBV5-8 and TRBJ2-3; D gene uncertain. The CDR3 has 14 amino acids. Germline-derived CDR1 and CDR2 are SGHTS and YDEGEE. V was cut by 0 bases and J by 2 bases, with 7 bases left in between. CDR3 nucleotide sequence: TGTGCCAGCAGCTTGGTCCCATTCACAGATACGCAGTATTTT. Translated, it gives CASSLVPFTDTQYF.

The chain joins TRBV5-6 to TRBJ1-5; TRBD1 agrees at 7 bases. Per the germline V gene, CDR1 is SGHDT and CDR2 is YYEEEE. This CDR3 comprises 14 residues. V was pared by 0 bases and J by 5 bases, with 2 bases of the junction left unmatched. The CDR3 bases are TGTGCCAGCAGCTTGGGACAGGGTTATCAGCCCCAGCATTTT. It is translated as CASSLGQGYQPQHF.

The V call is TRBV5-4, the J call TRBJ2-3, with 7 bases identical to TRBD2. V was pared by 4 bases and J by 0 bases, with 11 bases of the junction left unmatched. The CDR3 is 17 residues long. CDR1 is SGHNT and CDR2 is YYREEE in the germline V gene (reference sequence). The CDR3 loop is CASSRRTGGGSTDTQYF. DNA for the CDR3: TGTGCCAGCAGCCGCAGGACGGGAGGCGGGAGCACAGATACGCAGTATTTT.

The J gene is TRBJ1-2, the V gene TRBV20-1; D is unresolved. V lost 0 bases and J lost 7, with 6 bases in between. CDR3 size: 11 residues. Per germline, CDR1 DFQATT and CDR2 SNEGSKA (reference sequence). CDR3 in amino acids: CSARDMGGYTF. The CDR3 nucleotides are TGCAGTGCTAGAGATATGGGTGGCTACACCTTC.

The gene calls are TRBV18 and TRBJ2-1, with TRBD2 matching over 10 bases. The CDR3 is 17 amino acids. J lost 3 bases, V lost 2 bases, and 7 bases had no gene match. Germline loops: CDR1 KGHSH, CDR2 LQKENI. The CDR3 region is CASSPSLAGVSYNEQFF. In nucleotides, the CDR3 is TGTGCCAGCTCACCAAGCCTAGCGGGAGTGAGCTACAATGAGCAGTTCTTC.

This CDR3 is CSVGEETQYF. The CDR3 coding sequence is TGCAGCGTTGGTGAAGAGACCCAGTACTTC. The chain carries TRBV29-1 and TRBJ2-5; no clear D. Germline V gene data show CDR1 as SQVTM and CDR2 as ANQGSEA. With 4 bases removed from V and 3 bases from J, the gap between germline ends came to 3 bases. The CDR3 sequence is 10 residues long.

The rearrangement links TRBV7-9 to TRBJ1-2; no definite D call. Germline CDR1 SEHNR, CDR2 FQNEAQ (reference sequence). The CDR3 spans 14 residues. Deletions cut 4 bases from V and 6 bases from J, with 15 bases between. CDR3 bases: TGTGCCAGCAGCTCTGAGGCGCAACGGGATGGCTACACCTTC. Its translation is CASSSEAQRDGYTF. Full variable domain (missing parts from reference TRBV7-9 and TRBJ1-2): DTGVSQNPRHKITKRGQNVTFRCDPISEHNRLYWYRQTLGQGPEFLTYFQNEAQLEKSRLLSDRFSAERPKGSFSTLEIQRTEQGDSAMYLCASSSEAQRDGYTFGSGTRLTVV.

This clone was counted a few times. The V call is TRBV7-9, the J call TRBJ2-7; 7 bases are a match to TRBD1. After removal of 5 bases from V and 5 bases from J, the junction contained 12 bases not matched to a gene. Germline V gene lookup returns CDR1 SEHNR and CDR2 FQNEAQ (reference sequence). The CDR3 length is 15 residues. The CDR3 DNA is TGTGCCAGCAGCCCGAAATATAAGACAGGGAACGAGCAGTACTTC. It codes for CASSPKYKTGNEQYF.

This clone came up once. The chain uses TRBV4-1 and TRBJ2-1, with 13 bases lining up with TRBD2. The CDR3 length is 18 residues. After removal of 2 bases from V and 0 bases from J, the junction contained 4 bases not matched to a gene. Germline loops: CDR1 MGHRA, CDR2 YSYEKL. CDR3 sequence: CASSQLGLAGNSYNEQFF. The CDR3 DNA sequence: TGCGCCAGCAGCCAACTGGGACTAGCGGGAAACTCCTACAATGAGCAGTTCTTC.

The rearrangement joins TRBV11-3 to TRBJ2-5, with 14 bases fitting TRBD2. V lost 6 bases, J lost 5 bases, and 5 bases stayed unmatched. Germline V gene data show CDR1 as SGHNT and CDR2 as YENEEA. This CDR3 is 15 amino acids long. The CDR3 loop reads CASSYWTSGGETQYF. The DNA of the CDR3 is TGTGCCAGCAGTTACTGGACTAGCGGGGGGGAGACCCAGTACTTC.

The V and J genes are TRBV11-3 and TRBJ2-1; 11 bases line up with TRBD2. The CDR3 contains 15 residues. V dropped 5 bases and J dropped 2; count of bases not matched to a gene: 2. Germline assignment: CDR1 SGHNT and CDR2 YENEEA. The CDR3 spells CASSPGLAAYNEQFF. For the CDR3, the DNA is TGTGCCAGCAGCCCGGGACTAGCGGCCTACAATGAGCAGTTCTTC.

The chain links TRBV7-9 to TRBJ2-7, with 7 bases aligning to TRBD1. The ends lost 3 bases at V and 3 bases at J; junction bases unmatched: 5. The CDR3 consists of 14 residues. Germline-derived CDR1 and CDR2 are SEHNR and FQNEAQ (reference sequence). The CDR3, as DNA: TGTGCCAGCAGCTTCACAGGGGACCACTACGAGCAGTACTTC. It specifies CASSFTGDHYEQYF.

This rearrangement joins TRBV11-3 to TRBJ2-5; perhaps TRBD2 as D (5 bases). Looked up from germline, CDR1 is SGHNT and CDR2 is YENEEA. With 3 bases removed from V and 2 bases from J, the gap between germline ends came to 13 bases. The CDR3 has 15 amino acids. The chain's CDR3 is CASSFGGSGQETQYF. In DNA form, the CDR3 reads TGTGCCAGCAGCTTCGGAGGTTCGGGTCAAGAGACCCAGTACTTC.

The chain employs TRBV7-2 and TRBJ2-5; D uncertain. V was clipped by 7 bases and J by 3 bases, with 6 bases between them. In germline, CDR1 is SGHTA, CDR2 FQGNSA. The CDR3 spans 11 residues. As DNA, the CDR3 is TGTGCCAGCACCGCGGAAGAGACCCAGTACTTC. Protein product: CASTAEETQYF. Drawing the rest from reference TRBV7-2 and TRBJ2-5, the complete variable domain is GAGVSQSPSNKVTEKGKDVELRCDPISGHTALYWYRQSLGQGLEFLIYFQGNSAPDKSGLPSDRFSAERTGGSVSTLTIQRTQQEDSAVYLCASTAEETQYFGPGTRLLVL.